The 10 T cell receptor beta chains presented below share a single source sample, sequenced in a study of T cell responses to AZD1222 COVID-19 vaccine. Profiling relied on immunoSEQ multiplex PCR, and the TCRdb table lists in-frame clones only, not all of them. The table records roughly 150,000 clones, around 90% of them present only once. The sample was peripheral blood, taken on day 0 of AZD1222 vaccination. These receptors came from an adult in good health.

The table lists this clone with a count of one. The J gene is TRBJ1-4, the V gene TRBV28; 8 positions agree with TRBD1. The CDR3 length is 16 residues. Germline values: CDR1 MDHEN, CDR2 SYDVKM. V shed 6 bases, J shed 7 bases, and the junction held 13 bases outside the gene matches. Written as DNA, the CDR3 is TGTGCCAGCAGCTACCTCATCGGGACAGGACCTGAAAAACTGTTTTTT. Translating it yields CASSYLIGTGPEKLFF.

This chain links TRBV7-2 with TRBJ2-1; TRBD1 aligns across 10 bases. This CDR3 has 15 amino acids. V lost 0 bases, J lost 9 bases, and 5 bases stayed unmatched. The germline V gene encodes CDR1 SGHTA and CDR2 FQGNSA. CDR3 residues: CASSLADRGWGEQFF. The CDR3 DNA is TGTGCCAGCAGCTTAGCGGACAGGGGGTGGGGTGAGCAGTTCTTC.

The rearrangement uses TRBV7-8 and TRBJ1-2; D unresolved. Germline lookup yields CDR1 SGHVS and CDR2 FQNEAQ. V lost 1 base, J lost 7 bases, and 16 bases lay in between. The length of the CDR3 is 15 residues. This CDR3 reads CASSLGSGSRSGYTF. The CDR3 DNA follows: TGTGCCAGCAGCTTAGGCTCCGGGTCACGGTCTGGCTACACCTTC.

This chain connects TRBV28 to TRBJ2-2; 8 nucleotides match TRBD2. The V segment lost 3 bases and the J segment 7 bases; nucleotides outside the gene matches: 7. Per germline, CDR1 MDHEN and CDR2 SYDVKM. This CDR3 has 15 residues. The CDR3 sequence is CASSFGLAGVGELFF. CDR3 DNA sequence: TGTGCCAGCAGTTTTGGACTAGCAGGTGTCGGGGAGCTGTTTTTT.

This sequence joins TRBV3-1 (or the pseudogene TRBV3-2) and TRBJ2-3; D is undetermined. Trimming stripped 2 bases from V and 6 bases from J, with 6 bases between. Germline lookup yields CDR1 LGHDT and CDR2 YNNKEL (reference sequence). The CDR3 sequence is 12 residues long. DNA of the CDR3: TGTGCCAGCAGCCAATGGTCGGATACGCAGTATTTT. It yields the protein CASSQWSDTQYF.

This clone was seen only once. The rearrangement uses TRBV6-5 and TRBJ2-7, with 11 bases aligning to TRBD1. Germline lookup yields CDR1 MNHEY and CDR2 SVGAGI. The CDR3 runs 14 residues. V trimming: 5 bases; J trimming: 5 bases; junction bases outside the gene matches: 5. The CDR3 protein is CASSPGTGGNEQYF. The CDR3 nucleotides are TGTGCCAGCAGTCCCGGGACAGGGGGGAACGAGCAGTACTTC.

The chain carries TRBV19 and TRBJ2-3; tentative D call: TRBD1 (6 bases). The CDR3 runs to 14 residues. CDR1 and CDR2 from the germline V gene are LNHDA and SQIVND (reference sequence). The V gene lost 3 bases and the J gene lost 2 bases, with 9 bases spanning the gap. In DNA, the CDR3 is TGTGCCAGTAGTATCCCAGGGGTCACAGATACGCAGTATTTT. It encodes CASSIPGVTDTQYF.

This chain uses TRBV28 with TRBJ2-1; D is uncertain. Germline V gene data show CDR1 as MDHEN and CDR2 as SYDVKM. CDR3 length: 16 residues. Trimming pared 1 base from V and 0 bases from J, leaving 10 bases between. The CDR3 region has the DNA TGTGCCAGCAGTTTATCCCGGGTGAGCTCCTACAATGAGCAGTTCTTC. The encoded protein is CASSLSRVSSYNEQFF.

The chain links TRBV7-9 to TRBJ1-4; tentative D call: TRBD1 (5 bases). Per the germline V gene, CDR1 is SEHNR and CDR2 is FQNEAQ (reference sequence). This CDR3 spans 14 amino acids. The ends were cut back, 3 bases at V and 3 bases at J, with 8 bases in the middle. CDR3 sequence (DNA): TGTGCCAGCAGCTTCGGACACTCTAATGAAAAACTGTTTTTT. The encoded protein is CASSFGHSNEKLFF.

This clone has a handful of counts. CDR3 protein: CASRDFSQGGLHEQYF. The CDR3 coding sequence is TGTGCCAGCAGGGACTTCTCTCAAGGGGGTCTCCACGAGCAGTACTTC. V gene TRBV28 combines with J gene TRBJ2-7; the D gene is possibly TRBD1 (6 bases). V lost 6 bases and J 5 bases, leaving 23 bases between the germline ends. The CDR3 runs to 16 residues. Per the germline V gene, CDR1 is MDHEN and CDR2 is SYDVKM.